The 26 T cell receptor beta chains presented below share a single source sample, sequenced in a study of T cell responses to AZD1222 COVID-19 vaccine. Clones were sequenced by immunoSEQ multiplex PCR, and TCRdb holds only the in-frame ones, with some missing. The sample carries approximately 70,000 clones, more than 75% recorded once. The starting material was peripheral blood, obtained 28 days after the second dose of the MenACWY control vaccine. These receptors originate from an adult who received the MenACWY meningococcal vaccine as a control.

The rearrangement links TRBV2 to TRBJ2-7; D call uncertain. The germline CDR1 and CDR2 sequences are SNHLY and FYNNEI. Trimming left V 4 bases short and J 0 bases short, with 10 bases between. The CDR3 spans 14 residues. Written as DNA, the CDR3 is TGTGCCAGCAGTGGTGTTGCGAGCTCCTACGAGCAGTACTTC. The encoded protein is CASSGVASSYEQYF.

The DNA for the CDR3 is TGTGCCAGCAGCCATTCAGGTTTTGAAGAGACCCAGTACTTC. Encoded protein: CASSHSGFEETQYF. The chain links TRBV11-2 to TRBJ2-5, with no clear D. V was pared by 5 bases and J by 3 bases, with 13 bases between. Germline values: CDR1 SGHAT, CDR2 FQNNGV. There are 14 residues in the CDR3. The full variable domain, completed using reference TRBV11-2 and TRBJ2-5, is EAGVAQSPRYKIIEKRQSVAFWCNPISGHATLYWYQQILGQGPKLLIQFQNNGVVDDSQLPKDRFSAERLKGVDSTLKIQPAKLEDSAVYLCASSHSGFEETQYFGPGTRLLVL.

The CDR3 DNA sequence: TGTGCCAGTAGTATGTCGGACAGGGGATTTCGGCCCCAGCATTTT. Its protein is CASSMSDRGFRPQHF. V is TRBV19 and J is TRBJ1-5, with TRBD1 matching over 9 bases. The V and J ends lost 3 bases and 9 bases, in that order; junction bases with no gene match: 9. This CDR3 region has 15 residues. In germline, CDR1 is LNHDA, CDR2 SQIVND (reference sequence).

This rearrangement joins TRBV5-1 to TRBJ2-5; D not resolved. CDR1 is SGHRS and CDR2 is YFSETQ in the germline V gene. The germline V and J ends were trimmed by 3 bases and 5 bases, with 11 bases remaining between them. The CDR3 extends over 13 amino acids. CDR3: CASSSFLGETQYF. CDR3 in DNA: TGCGCCAGCAGCTCATTCTTAGGGGAGACCCAGTACTTC.

Comments on this clone: The sample carries other DNA sequences with the same CDR3. V and J are TRBV5-1 and TRBJ1-1; D unclear. With 0 bases removed from V and 1 base from J, the gap between germline ends came to 7 bases. Germline V lookup: CDR1 SGHRS, CDR2 YFSETQ. This CDR3 comprises 14 residues. DNA for the CDR3: TGCGCCAGCAGCTTGGATACCAGGAACACTGAAGCTTTCTTT. Its protein is CASSLDTRNTEAFF.

The J gene is TRBJ2-1, the V gene TRBV19; the match to TRBD2 covers 9 bases. Germline CDR1 reads LNHDA; CDR2 reads SQIVND (reference sequence). This CDR3 has 12 residues. DNA for the CDR3: TGTGGCGCGACTAGCGGATACAATGAGCAGTTCTTC. Protein product: CGATSGYNEQFF. The variable domain in full, completed from reference TRBV19 and TRBJ2-1, reads DGGITQSPKYLFRKEGQNVTLSCEQNLNHDAMYWYRQDPGQGLRLIYYSQIVNDFQKGDIAEGYSVSREKKESFPLTVTSAQKNPTAFYLCGATSGYNEQFFGPGTRLTVL.

The chain links TRBV7-2 to TRBJ1-2, with D maybe TRBD1 (6 bases). The V end lost 3 bases, the J end lost 4 bases, and 12 bases lay between the germline ends. Germline assignment: CDR1 SGHTA and CDR2 FQGNSA. The CDR3 sequence is 14 residues long. CDR3 nucleotide sequence: TGTGCCAGCAGCTTCACAGGGTTGGTCTATGGCTACACCTTC. Protein product: CASSFTGLVYGYTF.

The chain employs TRBV5-1 and TRBJ2-7, with unresolved D. Trimming left V 6 bases short and J 0 bases short, with 22 bases between. Germline CDR1 and CDR2: SGHRS and YFSETQ. The CDR3 contains 17 residues. CDR3 in amino acids: CASTLTSVEMSSYEQYF. DNA for the CDR3: TGCGCCAGCACCCTGACCTCCGTCGAAATGTCCTCCTACGAGCAGTACTTC. Full variable domain (remainder filled in from reference TRBV5-1 and TRBJ2-7): KAGVTQTPRYLIKTRGQQVTLSCSPISGHRSVSWYQQTPGQGLQFLFEYFSETQRNKGNFPGRFSGRQFSNSRSEMNVSTLELGDSALYLCASTLTSVEMSSYEQYFGPGTRLTVT.

This clone came up a few times. The genes are TRBV7-3 and TRBJ2-2; 11 bases map to TRBD2. Per the germline V gene, CDR1 is SGHTA and CDR2 is FQGTGA. The CDR3 has 20 residues. V shed 2 bases, J shed 0 bases, and the junction held 11 bases outside the gene matches. Here the CDR3 DNA reads TGTGCCAGCAGCTTATCGGCCCGACTAGCGGGGTACCCGAACACCGGGGAGCTGTTTTTT. Its protein product is CASSLSARLAGYPNTGELFF.

J is TRBJ2-3 and V is TRBV2, with a weak D call TRBD1 (6 bases). V was shortened by 6 bases and J by 3 bases, with 10 bases between the two germline ends. This CDR3 spans 13 amino acids. CDR1 and CDR2 (germline): SNHLY, FYNNEI. CDR3 coding DNA: TGTGCCAGCAGCCGTCAGGGGACAGATACGCAGTATTTT. Amino acid sequence: CASSRQGTDTQYF.

This clone was seen a handful of times. The chain has TRBV5-1 and TRBJ2-7; D gene unclear. CDR1 and CDR2 from the germline V gene are SGHRS and YFSETQ. V was cut by 2 bases and J by 6 bases, with 12 bases left in between. This CDR3 comprises 13 residues. Here the CDR3 reads CASSLERQGEQYF. The CDR3 DNA sequence: TGCGCCAGCAGCTTAGAACGGCAAGGCGAGCAGTACTTC.

The CDR3 DNA reads TGCGCCAGCAGCTTGGAAGGAGGGAGGAACACTGAAGCTTTCTTT. Translated, it gives CASSLEGGRNTEAFF. The J gene is TRBJ1-1, the V gene TRBV5-1; D gene uncertain. The CDR3 consists of 15 residues. V gave up 0 bases and J gave up 1 base, with 10 bases separating them. CDR1 and CDR2 from the germline V gene are SGHRS and YFSETQ.

The chain uses TRBV6-5 and TRBJ1-2; D call uncertain. CDR1 and CDR2 from the germline V gene are MNHEY and SVGAGI. Trimming shortened V by 2 bases and J by 1 base, and 5 bases separated the two germline ends. The CDR3 runs 13 residues. Written as DNA, the CDR3 is TGTGCCAGCAGTTACGACAATAACTATGGCTACACCTTC. It specifies CASSYDNNYGYTF.

The J gene is TRBJ1-2, the V gene TRBV30; possible D gene TRBD1, 5 bases. This CDR3 is 14 amino acids long. V gave up 3 bases and J gave up 2 bases, with 13 bases separating them. Germline V gene lookup returns CDR1 GTSNPN and CDR2 SVGIG (reference sequence). CDR3 in amino acids: CAWRRQGGNYGYTF. CDR3 in DNA: TGTGCCTGGAGACGCCAGGGTGGCAACTATGGCTACACCTTC.

The CDR3 DNA sequence: TGTGCCAGCAGCCTTCGTCGGGCCGTCGGCGGGGAGCTGTTTTTT. It translates to CASSLRRAVGGELFF. V usage is TRBV27 and J usage is TRBJ2-2; no reliable D call. Trimming shortened V by 6 bases and J by 7 bases, and 18 bases separated the two germline ends. The germline V gene encodes CDR1 MNHEY and CDR2 SMNVEV (reference sequence). The CDR3 sequence is 15 residues long.

This chain uses TRBV11-2 with TRBJ2-7; D gene ambiguous. The germline gives CDR1 SGHAT, CDR2 FQNNGV. Trimming left V 5 bases short and J 3 bases short, with 11 bases between. The CDR3 consists of 13 residues. The CDR3 loop is CASSLMGSYEQYF. In nucleotides, the CDR3 is TGTGCCAGCAGCCTAATGGGAAGCTACGAGCAGTACTTC. Drawing the rest from reference TRBV11-2 and TRBJ2-7, the complete variable domain is EAGVAQSPRYKIIEKRQSVAFWCNPISGHATLYWYQQILGQGPKLLIQFQNNGVVDDSQLPKDRFSAERLKGVDSTLKIQPAKLEDSAVYLCASSLMGSYEQYFGPGTRLTVT.

V is TRBV5-4 and J is TRBJ1-1, with D perhaps TRBD1 (5 bases). Germline V gives CDR1 SGHNT, CDR2 YYREEE (reference sequence). The CDR3 runs to 13 residues. The germline V and J ends were trimmed by 4 bases and 8 bases, with 15 bases remaining between them. The DNA of the CDR3 is TGTGCCAGCAGCCGGGGACCAACTCCAGAAGCTTTCTTT. Translating it yields CASSRGPTPEAFF.

This rearrangement joins TRBV6-5 to TRBJ1-4; the match to TRBD1 covers 9 bases. CDR1 is MNHEY, CDR2 SVGAGI, per germline. The CDR3 consists of 13 residues. J lost 10 bases, V lost 7 bases, and 7 bases had no gene match. CDR3 amino acids: CASKPGQGGKLFF. The CDR3 DNA follows: TGTGCCAGCAAGCCGGGACAGGGCGGAAAACTGTTTTTT.

The chain's CDR3 is CASSEQGAGDTEAFF. In DNA form, the CDR3 reads TGTGCCAGCAGCGAGCAGGGGGCAGGGGACACTGAAGCTTTCTTT. This chain uses TRBV9 with TRBJ1-1, with TRBD1 matching 8 bases. V lost 3 bases, J lost 3 bases, and 7 bases stayed unmatched. Germline V gives CDR1 SGDLS, CDR2 YYNGEE. The CDR3 totals 15 residues.

This chain uses TRBV9 with TRBJ1-1; 9 nucleotides match TRBD1. Trimming took 4 bases from V and 7 from J; bases not matched to a gene: 8. This CDR3 has 14 amino acids. Germline assignment: CDR1 SGDLS and CDR2 YYNGEE. This chain's CDR3 is CASSSRTGAVEAFF. CDR3 in DNA: TGTGCCAGCAGCTCCCGGACAGGGGCCGTTGAAGCTTTCTTT.

J is TRBJ1-1 and V is TRBV6-6, with D maybe TRBD1 (5 bases). V was pared by 6 bases and J by 6 bases, with 14 bases between. CDR1 is MNHNY, CDR2 SVGAGI, per germline (reference sequence). This CDR3 is 13 amino acids long. The CDR3 bases are TGTGCCAGCAGAGGAGAGTCGGGGGCTGAAGCTTTCTTT. This translates into CASRGESGAEAFF.

The chain carries TRBV7-8 and TRBJ2-7; 8 positions match TRBD1. The CDR3 spans 16 residues. V trimming: 1 base; J trimming: 2 bases; junction bases outside the gene matches: 7. Looked up from germline, CDR1 is SGHVS and CDR2 is FQNEAQ. CDR3 protein: CASSLGPGQDPYEQYF. The DNA of the CDR3 is TGTGCCAGCAGCTTAGGCCCGGGACAGGACCCCTACGAGCAGTACTTC.

The chain employs TRBV28 and TRBJ2-3; 10 nucleotides match TRBD2. Trimming removed 6 bases from V and 4 bases from J; junction bases left unmatched: 13. The CDR3 is made up of 17 amino acids. Germline CDR1 MDHEN, CDR2 SYDVKM. CDR3 amino acids: CASSPLTGLAGADTQYF. In DNA form, the CDR3 reads TGTGCCAGCAGCCCACTCACTGGTCTAGCGGGGGCAGATACGCAGTATTTT.

The chain has TRBV5-4 and TRBJ2-7; no clear D. V lost 2 bases and J 0 bases, leaving 9 bases between the germline ends. The germline V gene has CDR1 SGHNT and CDR2 YYREEE (reference sequence). The CDR3 covers 14 residues. DNA of the CDR3: TGTGCCAGCAGCTTAGACACGTTCTCCTACGAGCAGTACTTC. This gives the protein CASSLDTFSYEQYF.

V usage is TRBV12-3 or TRBV12-4 and J usage is TRBJ1-6; D is uncertain. V was clipped by 3 bases and J by 9 bases, with 6 bases between them. CDR3 length: 12 residues. CDR3 loop: CASSFAGSPLHF. The CDR3 DNA is TGTGCCAGCAGTTTTGCCGGTTCACCCCTCCACTTT.

This clone was recorded only once. The gene calls are TRBV5-4 and TRBJ2-7; D remains unclear. CDR1 is SGHNT and CDR2 is YYREEE in the germline V gene (reference sequence). With 0 bases removed from V and 3 bases from J, the gap between germline ends came to 7 bases. The CDR3 extends over 13 amino acids. The CDR3 spells CASSLGRSYEQYF. Here the CDR3 DNA reads TGTGCCAGCAGCTTGGGCAGGAGCTACGAGCAGTACTTC.